This T cell receptor beta chain was identified in a study of blood T cell repertoires in COVID-19. Across the study: T cells, B-cell-depleted T cells, or PBMCs supplied cDNA or gDNA.

Germline V gene lookup returns CDR1 SGDLS and CDR2 YYNGEE. V shed 0 bases and J shed 1 base, with 11 bases lying between them. This CDR3 is built from 15 residues. Participant-reported clinical history was the basis for cohort assignment. Sequencing was performed with immunoSEQ multiplex PCR; in TCRdb, only in-frame clones are kept and a portion is missing. The data contain 300,000 to 400,000 clones, 88% of them singletons. Sequenced: PBMCs or T cells enriched from blood (not recorded which). The rearrangement links TRBV9 to TRBJ2-7, with D hard to call. The receptor was derived from a woman between 18 and 29 years old who had recovered from COVID-19. The CDR3 coding sequence is TGTGCCAGCAGCGTAGATCCCCAGGTTTCCTACGAGCAGTACTTC. As protein: CASSVDPQVSYEQYF.